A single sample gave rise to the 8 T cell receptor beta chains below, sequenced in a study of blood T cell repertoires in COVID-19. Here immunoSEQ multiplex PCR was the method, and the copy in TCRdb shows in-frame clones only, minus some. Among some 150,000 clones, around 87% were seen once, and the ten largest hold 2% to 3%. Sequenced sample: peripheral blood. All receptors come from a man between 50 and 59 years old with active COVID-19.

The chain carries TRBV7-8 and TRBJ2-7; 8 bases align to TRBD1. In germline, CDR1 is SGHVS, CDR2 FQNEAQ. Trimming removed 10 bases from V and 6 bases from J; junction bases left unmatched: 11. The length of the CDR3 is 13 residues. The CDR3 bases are TGTGCCACCTCGGAGACAGGGGTCCGCGAGCAGTACTTC. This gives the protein CATSETGVREQYF.

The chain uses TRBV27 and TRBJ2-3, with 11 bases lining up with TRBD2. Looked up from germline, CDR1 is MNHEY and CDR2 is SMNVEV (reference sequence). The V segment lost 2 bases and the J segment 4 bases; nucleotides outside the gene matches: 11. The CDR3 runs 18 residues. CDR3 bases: TGTGCCAGCAGTTTAAGCCCTAGCGGGGGGAAGGGGGCAGATACGCAGTATTTT. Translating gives CASSLSPSGGKGADTQYF.

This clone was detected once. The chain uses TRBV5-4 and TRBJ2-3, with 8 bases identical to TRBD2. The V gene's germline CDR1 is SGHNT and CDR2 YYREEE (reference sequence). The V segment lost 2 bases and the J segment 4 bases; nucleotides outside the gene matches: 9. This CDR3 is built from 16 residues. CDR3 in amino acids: CASSFVEGLGSDTQYF. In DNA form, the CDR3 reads TGTGCCAGCAGCTTTGTTGAGGGACTAGGCTCAGATACGCAGTATTTT.

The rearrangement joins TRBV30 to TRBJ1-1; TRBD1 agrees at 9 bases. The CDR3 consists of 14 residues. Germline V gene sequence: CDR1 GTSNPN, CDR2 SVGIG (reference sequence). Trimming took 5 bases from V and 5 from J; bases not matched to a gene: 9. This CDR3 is CAWVNRGRGTEAFF. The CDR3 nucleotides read TGTGCCTGGGTAAACAGGGGGCGCGGGACTGAAGCTTTCTTT.

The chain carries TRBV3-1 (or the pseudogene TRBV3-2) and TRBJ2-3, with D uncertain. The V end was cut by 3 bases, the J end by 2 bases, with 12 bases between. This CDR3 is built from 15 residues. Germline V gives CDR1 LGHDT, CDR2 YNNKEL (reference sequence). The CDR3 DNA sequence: TGTGCCAGCAGCCAGTCGAGCACGCTCACAGATACGCAGTATTTT. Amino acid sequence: CASSQSSTLTDTQYF.

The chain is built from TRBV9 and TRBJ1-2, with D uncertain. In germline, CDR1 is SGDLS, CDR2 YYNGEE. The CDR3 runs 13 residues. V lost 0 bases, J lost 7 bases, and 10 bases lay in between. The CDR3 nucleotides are TGTGCCAGCAGCGTAGTAGGGCGGGGTGGCTACACCTTC. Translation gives CASSVVGRGGYTF.

The chain's CDR3 is CARSTELYYGYTF. CDR3 nucleotides: TGTGCCAGATCGACAGAGCTTTACTATGGCTACACCTTC. This rearrangement joins TRBV6-6 to TRBJ1-2, with a possible D match to TRBD1 (5 bases). Germline V gives CDR1 MNHNY, CDR2 SVGAGI (reference sequence). CDR3 length equals 13 residues. Trimming took 9 bases from V and 3 from J, leaving 14 bases between them.

CDR3 bases: TGTGCCAGCAGTCTTTCACAGGGGACTAATTCACCCCTCCACTTT. Translating it yields CASSLSQGTNSPLHF. This rearrangement joins TRBV2 to TRBJ1-6, with 7 bases lining up with TRBD1. This CDR3 region has 15 residues. V lost 5 bases to trimming and J lost 6 bases; unmatched junction nucleotides: 7. CDR1 and CDR2 (germline): SNHLY, FYNNEI.